These 29 T cell receptor beta chains came from one sample sequenced in a study of blood T cells in healthy people across ages. Combining a sample-barcoded 5' primer with a J-beta primer mix, a second PCR ran for roughly 7 to 11 cycles. TCRdb redid the calling of the 5' RACE reads with MiXCR, one entry per CDR3 protein. Among roughly 1.7 million distinct CDR3 sequences listed, around 35% were seen once. Sample: blood. Receptors were obtained from a woman younger than 45 in good health.

The rearrangement joins TRBV4-2 to TRBJ2-7; 10 bases match TRBD2. Near its end, the DNA agrees better with TRBJ2-5, so the J call may be wrong. Germline CDR1 and CDR2: LGHNA and YNFKEQ. This CDR3 comprises 15 residues. CDR3: CASSQASGGAETQYF. The DNA for the CDR3 is TGTGCCAGCAGCCAAGCGAGCGGGGGGGCGGAGACCCAGTACTTC.

This clonotype was seen only a few times. This chain links TRBV20-1 with TRBJ2-5, with TRBD2 identical over 9 bases. Trimming at V came to 6 bases and at J to 1 base, leaving 6 bases not matched to a gene. Germline V CDR1 and CDR2: DFQATT, SNEGSKA (reference sequence). The CDR3 consists of 14 residues. CDR3 residues: CSARKTSGQETQYF. DNA of the CDR3: TGCAGTGCGAGAAAGACTAGCGGCCAAGAGACCCAGTACTTC.

The chain employs TRBV5-1 and TRBJ2-3; D is possibly TRBD1 (6 bases). Trimming took 4 bases from V and 3 from J, leaving 9 bases between them. The V gene's germline CDR1 is SGHRS and CDR2 YFSETQ. This CDR3 comprises 13 residues. Written as DNA, the CDR3 is TGCGCCAGCAGCACCGGGACAACAGATACGCAGTATTTT. Encoded protein: CASSTGTTDTQYF.

In this sample, this clonotype turned up a few times. The CDR3 loop is CASSRLLLADEQFF. CDR3 DNA sequence: TGTGCCAGCAGCCGACTTCTGCTTGCGGATGAGCAGTTCTTC. This rearrangement joins TRBV3-1 to TRBJ2-1; no clear D. Germline lookup yields CDR1 LGHDT and CDR2 YNNKEL (reference sequence). The ends were cut back, 4 bases at V and 8 bases at J, with 15 bases in the middle. The CDR3 extends over 14 amino acids.

This clonotype has only a few counts. J is TRBJ2-1 and V is TRBV7-9, with 9 bases matching TRBD1. This CDR3 is 14 amino acids long. Germline V gives CDR1 SEHNR, CDR2 FQNEAQ (reference sequence). V gave up 5 bases and J gave up 8 bases; unmatched junction bases: 7. CDR3 sequence: CASSPGQGYDEQFF. The CDR3 DNA sequence: TGTGCCAGCAGCCCGGGACAGGGATACGATGAGCAGTTCTTC.

This clonotype was detected a few times. This CDR3 is CASSQEPWHPTDTQYF. The CDR3 DNA reads TGTGCCAGCAGCCAAGAGCCATGGCACCCAACAGATACGCAGTATTTT. The chain couples TRBV7-9 to TRBJ2-3; the D is unclear. Germline V CDR1 and CDR2: SEHNR, FQNEAQ (reference sequence). V was trimmed by 5 bases and J by 3 bases, leaving 18 bases between them. The CDR3 contains 16 residues.

This rearrangement joins TRBV7-9 to TRBJ2-7; tentatively, D is TRBD1 (5 bases). There are 12 residues in the CDR3. Germline lookup yields CDR1 SEHNR and CDR2 FQNEAQ (reference sequence). The V end lost 5 bases, the J end lost 6 bases, and 11 bases lay between the germline ends. CDR3 sequence: CASSPQETEQYF. The CDR3 region has the DNA TGTGCCAGCAGCCCACAGGAAACCGAGCAGTACTTC.

This clonotype was seen a handful of times. This chain links TRBV6-5 with TRBJ2-7; D may match TRBD1 or TRBD2 (5 bases each). CDR1 MNHEY and CDR2 SVGAGI come from the germline V gene. The CDR3 is made up of 15 amino acids. The V and J ends lost 2 bases and 3 bases respectively, with 14 bases between them. CDR3 region: CASSYELGAGYEQYF. The CDR3 coding sequence is TGTGCCAGCAGTTACGAATTAGGGGCGGGCTACGAGCAGTACTTC.

This clonotype was detected only once. CDR3 region: CSARDGEGGPEAFF. The CDR3 coding sequence is TGCAGTGCTAGAGATGGAGAGGGTGGGCCTGAAGCTTTCTTT. The genes are TRBV20-1 and TRBJ1-1, with D hard to call. Germline V gives CDR1 DFQATT, CDR2 SNEGSKA (reference sequence). V was shortened by 0 bases and J by 6 bases, with 14 bases between the two germline ends. The CDR3 is 14 residues long.

There are a few counts of this clonotype. The chain has TRBV7-9 and TRBJ2-3; TRBD2 aligns across 10 bases. The CDR3 has 18 residues. V lost 4 bases, J lost 3 bases, and 13 bases stayed unmatched. Germline CDR1 and CDR2: SEHNR and FQNEAQ (reference sequence). As DNA, the CDR3 is TGTGCCAGCAGCTCCAAGCGGGGGGGCCGGCCGAGTACAGATACGCAGTATTTT. This translates into CASSSKRGGRPSTDTQYF.

This clonotype was observed a few times. The chain is built from TRBV6-5 and TRBJ2-1, with 10 nucleotides matching TRBD2. The germline V gene has CDR1 MNHEY and CDR2 SVGAGI. The CDR3 is 16 amino acids. V was pared by 0 bases and J by 10 bases, with 9 bases of the junction left unmatched. The CDR3 DNA sequence: TGTGCCAGCAGTTACTCCAGCGGGAGGGCCCTATTCGAGCAGTTCTTC. It translates to CASSYSSGRALFEQFF.

This clonotype was counted a few times. The chain uses TRBV11-1 and TRBJ2-1; 9 bases agree with TRBD1. J was trimmed by 0 bases and V by 6 bases; bases with no gene match: 6. The germline gives CDR1 SGHAT, CDR2 FQDESV (reference sequence). This CDR3 has 16 residues. The CDR3 loop reads CASRLGTGSSYNEQFF. CDR3 DNA sequence: TGTGCCAGCAGGTTGGGGACAGGGAGCTCCTACAATGAGCAGTTCTTC.

This clonotype was detected only a few times. The chain carries TRBV28 and TRBJ2-7, with TRBD1 matching over 7 bases. Germline values: CDR1 MDHEN, CDR2 SYDVKM. The junction had 5 bases not matched to a gene; V was cut back by 4 bases and J by 5 bases. The CDR3 is made up of 13 amino acids. In DNA form, the CDR3 reads TGTGCCAGCAGTTCCGGACAGGCCAACGAGCAGTACTTC. This sequence encodes CASSSGQANEQYF.

This clonotype appeared a few times. The V gene is TRBV6-5, the J gene TRBJ1-2, with TRBD1 as a possible D gene (6 bases). Germline V gene lookup returns CDR1 MNHEY and CDR2 SVGAGI. The length of the CDR3 is 12 residues. V was clipped by 6 bases and J by 6 bases, with 11 bases between them. The CDR3, as DNA: TGTGCCAGCAGCGGGGGCGCGGATGGCTACACCTTC. Translated, it gives CASSGGADGYTF.

This chain links TRBV20-1 with TRBJ2-5; 7 bases agree with TRBD2. Trimming took 7 bases from V and 2 from J; bases not matched to a gene: 16. CDR1 DFQATT and CDR2 SNEGSKA come from the germline V gene (reference sequence). There are 16 residues in the CDR3. The CDR3 DNA sequence: TGCAGTGGGCTTCCGGCGGGGCGGGGGATGCAAGAGACCCAGTACTTC. Residues: CSGLPAGRGMQETQYF.

The gene calls are TRBV27 and TRBJ2-3, with D unresolved. The CDR3 contains 14 residues. Germline lookup yields CDR1 MNHEY and CDR2 SMNVEV (reference sequence). Trimming removed 5 bases at V and 1 base at J, with 10 bases between. This CDR3 reads CASSVFLGTDTQYF. The CDR3 region has the DNA TGTGCCAGCAGTGTGTTTTTGGGCACAGATACGCAGTATTTT.

The chain employs TRBV2 and TRBJ2-3; D remains unclear. The V gene's germline CDR1 is SNHLY and CDR2 FYNNEI. CDR3 size: 15 residues. Trimming stripped 6 bases from V and 0 bases from J, with 13 bases between. This CDR3 is CASSRTPLSTDTQYF. The CDR3 region has the DNA TGTGCCAGCAGCCGGACCCCTCTTAGCACAGATACGCAGTATTTT.

The chain uses TRBV7-2 and TRBJ2-3, with 13 nucleotides matching TRBD2. Germline lookup yields CDR1 SGHTA and CDR2 FQGNSA. The CDR3 has 18 residues. Trimming cost V 5 bases and J 0 bases; bases outside gene matches: 8. Written as DNA, the CDR3 is TGTGCCAGCAGCCCCGGACTAGCGGGGGCCCCTAGCACAGATACGCAGTATTTT. Residues: CASSPGLAGAPSTDTQYF.

This clonotype was found a few times. The chain is built from TRBV20-1 and TRBJ2-1; D remains ambiguous. The CDR3 has 15 residues. Germline V gene lookup returns CDR1 DFQATT and CDR2 SNEGSKA (reference sequence). V gave up 0 bases and J gave up 3 bases, with 12 bases separating them. CDR3 amino acids: CSARDFGRNYNEQFF. The CDR3 DNA reads TGCAGTGCTAGAGACTTTGGCAGGAACTACAATGAGCAGTTCTTC.

J is TRBJ2-5 and V is TRBV20-1, with 11 bases matching TRBD2. Germline V gives CDR1 DFQATT, CDR2 SNEGSKA (reference sequence). V trimming: 7 bases; J trimming: 4 bases; junction bases outside the gene matches: 8. The CDR3 consists of 14 residues. The CDR3 spells CSERLAGGRETQYF. As DNA, the CDR3 is TGCAGTGAGAGGCTAGCGGGGGGTCGAGAGACCCAGTACTTC.

This clonotype was counted a single time. V is TRBV18 and J is TRBJ1-4, with a possible D match to TRBD1 (5 bases). CDR1 and CDR2 from the germline V gene are KGHSH and LQKENI. Trimming removed 2 bases from V and 11 bases from J, with 15 bases in between. The CDR3 spans 14 residues. The CDR3 protein is CASSPGDVGGKLFF. The CDR3 DNA sequence: TGTGCCAGCTCACCAGGGGACGTCGGGGGGAAACTGTTTTTT.

This clonotype has only a few counts. The genes are TRBV4-1 and TRBJ2-3, with D perhaps matching TRBD1 (6 bases). CDR1 and CDR2 from the germline V gene are MGHRA and YSYEKL. The CDR3 runs to 15 residues. Trimming cost V 3 bases and J 0 bases, with 10 bases left between them. The CDR3 nucleotides read TGCGCCAGCAGCCAGACAGGTCTTAGCACAGATACGCAGTATTTT. Translating gives CASSQTGLSTDTQYF.

The rearrangement joins TRBV5-1 to TRBJ2-1; TRBD2 matches at 10 bases. Per germline, CDR1 SGHRS and CDR2 YFSETQ. The CDR3 runs 18 residues. With V trimmed by 3 bases and J by 4 bases, 13 bases remained unmatched. CDR3 amino acids: CASSWAAGGARGYNEQFF. CDR3 sequence (DNA): TGCGCCAGCAGCTGGGCAGCGGGAGGGGCCAGGGGATACAATGAGCAGTTCTTC.

This clonotype was seen only once. A much bigger clone sits one base away, suggesting this may be a read error. The chain couples TRBV7-2 to TRBJ2-3; maybe TRBD2 (5 bases). This CDR3 region has 15 residues. The V end lost 5 bases, the J end lost 2 bases, and 14 bases lay between the germline ends. CDR1 SGHTA and CDR2 FQGNSA come from the germline V gene. Here the CDR3 DNA reads TGTGCCAGCAGCCGACGTGGCGGGTTCACAGATACGCAGTATTTT. It specifies CASSRRGGFTDTQYF.

The V and J genes are TRBV9 and TRBJ1-2; D remains ambiguous. The germline V gene encodes CDR1 SGDLS and CDR2 YYNGEE. This CDR3 has 15 amino acids. Between the trimmed V and J ends, which lost 3 bases and 5 bases, there was a span of 17 bases. CDR3 loop: CASSGIFSAFYGYTF. DNA of the CDR3: TGTGCCAGCAGCGGAATCTTTTCTGCCTTTTATGGCTACACCTTC.

V gene TRBV30 combines with J gene TRBJ2-5; 9 bases fit TRBD2. Germline V gene data show CDR1 as GTSNPN and CDR2 as SVGIG (reference sequence). After removal of 0 bases from V and 4 bases from J, the junction contained 12 bases not matched to a gene. The CDR3 contains 17 residues. CDR3 sequence: CAWSVLSGRGGSETQYF. In DNA form, the CDR3 reads TGTGCCTGGAGTGTACTCTCGGGGCGGGGGGGCTCAGAGACCCAGTACTTC.

This clonotype was picked up many times. The chain couples TRBV5-1 to TRBJ2-7, with 7 positions matching TRBD1. CDR3 length: 14 amino acids. J lost 0 bases, V lost 4 bases, and 4 bases had no gene match. Germline loops: CDR1 SGHRS, CDR2 YFSETQ. CDR3 nucleotide sequence: TGCGCCAGCAGCAACCGGGACAGCTCCTACGAGCAGTACTTC. Translating it yields CASSNRDSSYEQYF. Full variable domain (remainder filled in from reference TRBV5-1 and TRBJ2-7): KAGVTQTPRYLIKTRGQQVTLSCSPISGHRSVSWYQQTPGQGLQFLFEYFSETQRNKGNFPGRFSGRQFSNSRSEMNVSTLELGDSALYLCASSNRDSSYEQYFGPGTRLTVT.

About this clonotype itself: At one of its ends the junction is not consistent with the germline gene, which may arise from a read error. The chain combines TRBV12-3 or TRBV12-4 with TRBJ2-6; weak D call: TRBD1 (7 bases). CDR3 length equals 17 residues. The CDR3: CASRPGGGVLGANVRTF. In DNA, the CDR3 is TGTGCCAGCAGACCCGGAGGGGGCGTACTGGGGGCCAACGTCCGGACTTTC.

CDR3 loop: CAWSAGYGYTF. The CDR3 nucleotides read TGTGCCTGGAGTGCCGGGTATGGCTACACCTTC. The genes are TRBV30 and TRBJ1-2, with D unresolved. The V and J ends lost 1 base and 5 bases respectively, with 5 bases between them. The CDR3 sequence is 11 residues long. In germline, CDR1 is GTSNPN, CDR2 SVGIG (reference sequence).